This T cell receptor (beta chain) emerged from a study of blood T cell repertoires in COVID-19. Overall study context: Acute and convalescent COVID-19 specimens originated in the United States, Italy and Spain.

The protocol was immunoSEQ multiplex PCR, while the TCRdb copy is restricted to in-frame clones and leaves out a portion. Of about 340,000 clones listed, about nine tenths are singletons. This clone was observed once. The V gene lost 2 bases and the J gene lost 2 bases, with 22 bases spanning the gap. CDR3 size: 17 residues. CDR1 GTSNPN and CDR2 SVGIG come from the germline V gene (reference sequence). The sample consisted of peripheral blood. V and J are TRBV30 and TRBJ2-7; TRBD2 might be the D (6 bases). The TCR originated in a woman aged 50 to 60 with COVID-19, enrolled during active disease. CDR3 loop: CAWSQPPTVLAAYEQYF. CDR3 nucleotides: TGTGCCTGGAGTCAACCCCCCACCGTACTAGCTGCCTACGAGCAGTACTTC.